One and the same sample provided the 17 T cell receptor beta chains below, sequenced in a study of shared T cell receptors in the human thymus. The assay was immunoSEQ multiplex PCR, and TCRdb's table has in-frame clones only and misses some. This sample has about 730,000 clones, with approximately 85% found just once. These records were also assigned to another study, of human thymus T cells.

Sequenced sample: thymocytes. These TCRs come from a girl less than two years old with a congenital heart defect.

The genes are TRBV28 and TRBJ2-7, with D perhaps matching TRBD1 (6 bases). Trimming took off 5 bases at V and 0 bases at J, with 17 bases between the two ends. The germline CDR1 and CDR2 sequences are MDHEN and SYDVKM. The length of the CDR3 is 16 residues. The CDR3 spells CASSRTGIPTSYEQYF. In nucleotides, the CDR3 is TGTGCCAGCAGTCGTACAGGGATTCCTACCTCCTACGAGCAGTACTTC.

This chain connects TRBV18 to TRBJ2-7, with 9 bases aligning to TRBD1. This CDR3 has 16 amino acids. The V gene's germline CDR1 is KGHSH and CDR2 LQKENI. V gave up 3 bases and J gave up 3 bases; unmatched junction bases: 9. CDR3 bases: TGTGCCAGCTCACCGAAAGGGACAGGGAAGGACTACGAGCAGTACTTC. Protein product: CASSPKGTGKDYEQYF.

This chain uses TRBV6-5 with TRBJ1-2; D call uncertain. This CDR3 is 16 amino acids long. Germline V CDR1 and CDR2: MNHEY, SVGAGI. With 2 bases removed from V and 4 bases from J, the gap between germline ends came to 17 bases. The CDR3 region has the DNA TGTGCCAGCAGTTACGGCAACCGCCGGGTAGGCTATGGCTACACCTTC. Protein sequence: CASSYGNRRVGYGYTF.

This rearrangement joins TRBV5-6 to TRBJ2-1; tentative D call: TRBD2 (6 bases). The V end was cut by 0 bases, the J end by 2 bases, with 15 bases between. This CDR3 region has 17 residues. Germline assignment: CDR1 SGHDT and CDR2 YYEEEE. CDR3 region: CASSLVGRGEAYNEQFF. CDR3 bases: TGTGCCAGCAGCTTGGTAGGGCGCGGGGAAGCCTACAATGAGCAGTTCTTC. Variable domain in full (rest from reference TRBV5-6 and TRBJ2-1): DAGVTQSPTHLIKTRGQQVTLRCSPKSGHDTVSWYQQALGQGPQFIFQYYEEEERQRGNFPDRFSGHQFPNYSSELNVNALLLGDSALYLCASSLVGRGEAYNEQFFGPGTRLTVL.

The chain joins TRBV14 to TRBJ1-2; a weak D match, TRBD1 (5 bases). The CDR3 consists of 16 residues. V was shortened by 2 bases and J by 4 bases, with 17 bases between the two germline ends. CDR1 is SGHDN and CDR2 is FVKESK in the germline V gene. The CDR3 is CASSQHLDTSAYGYTF. The CDR3 DNA reads as TGTGCCAGCAGCCAACACCTGGACACTTCTGCCTATGGCTACACCTTC.

Worth noting for this clone: Other nucleotide sequences in the sample specify the same CDR3. The chain employs TRBV28 and TRBJ1-5; a possible D gene is TRBD1 (5 bases). Germline CDR1 and CDR2: MDHEN and SYDVKM. The V end lost 3 bases, the J end lost 7 bases, and 7 bases lay between the germline ends. The CDR3 extends over 12 amino acids. CDR3 sequence: CASSLGGQPQHF. The CDR3 DNA reads as TGTGCCAGCAGTTTGGGGGGACAGCCCCAGCATTTT. Full variable domain (missing parts from reference TRBV28 and TRBJ1-5): DVKVTQSSRYLVKRTGEKVFLECVQDMDHENMFWYRQDPGLGLRLIYFSYDVKMKEKGDIPEGYSVSREKKERFSLILESASTNQTSMYLCASSLGGQPQHFGDGTRLSIL.

The V and J genes are TRBV6-1 and TRBJ2-3; TRBD2 aligns across 8 bases. CDR3 length: 13 amino acids. V dropped 7 bases and J dropped 5; count of bases not matched to a gene: 5. The V gene's germline CDR1 is MNHNS and CDR2 SASEGT. The CDR3 loop is CASNTGGIDTQYF. Written as DNA, the CDR3 is TGTGCCAGCAATACGGGGGGGATAGATACGCAGTATTTT.

This clone has just one count. The rearrangement uses TRBV29-1 and TRBJ2-7; TRBD1 is a possible D gene (5 bases). The CDR3 loop spans 15 amino acids. CDR1 and CDR2 (germline): SQVTM, ANQGSEA. Trimming removed 4 bases at V and 3 bases at J, with 19 bases between. Here the CDR3 DNA reads TGCAGCGTTGTAGATTTGAGGACAACGATCTACGAGCAGTACTTC. Protein: CSVVDLRTTIYEQYF.

The chain uses TRBV5-1 and TRBJ2-1, with D perhaps TRBD1 (5 bases). The CDR3 contains 17 residues. Germline V gene data show CDR1 as SGHRS and CDR2 as YFSETQ. With 4 bases removed from V and 0 bases from J, the gap between germline ends came to 17 bases. This chain's CDR3 is CASSPRNRIGSYNEQFF. The CDR3 DNA reads TGCGCCAGCAGCCCAAGGAACAGGATAGGCTCCTACAATGAGCAGTTCTTC.

V gene TRBV6-5 combines with J gene TRBJ1-2; 9 nucleotides match TRBD1. The CDR3 totals 13 residues. Germline V gene sequence: CDR1 MNHEY, CDR2 SVGAGI. The junction had 5 bases not matched to a gene; V was cut back by 5 bases and J by 7 bases. The CDR3 sequence is CASSNRDRVGYTF. The CDR3 DNA follows: TGTGCCAGCAGTAACCGGGACAGGGTTGGCTACACCTTC.

The chain is built from TRBV4-3 and TRBJ1-4; D might be TRBD1 (5 bases). In germline, CDR1 is LGHNA, CDR2 YSLEER. V was clipped by 1 base and J by 7 bases, with 10 bases between them. This CDR3 has 14 amino acids. Here the CDR3 DNA reads TGCGCCAGCAGCCAAGGAAGGGGAAGTGAAAAACTGTTTTTT. Encoded protein: CASSQGRGSEKLFF.

The chain is built from TRBV4-2 and TRBJ2-7; possibly TRBD1 for D (5 bases). Germline CDR1 reads LGHNA; CDR2 reads YNFKEQ. The CDR3 is 17 residues long. Trimming removed 4 bases from V and 2 bases from J, with 21 bases in between. CDR3 residues: CASSPEARQLFPYEQYF. CDR3 DNA sequence: TGTGCCAGCAGCCCAGAAGCCAGACAGCTGTTCCCCTACGAGCAGTACTTC.

The CDR3 region has the DNA TGTGCCAGCAGTGACAGCTCCTATAATTCACCCCTCCACTTT. Its protein is CASSDSSYNSPLHF. The chain has TRBV2 and TRBJ1-6; D gene ambiguous. V was pared by 3 bases and J by 0 bases, with 3 bases between. This CDR3 contains 14 residues. The V gene's germline CDR1 is SNHLY and CDR2 FYNNEI.

The rearrangement joins TRBV5-6 to TRBJ2-1, with TRBD2 identical over 8 bases. In germline, CDR1 is SGHDT, CDR2 YYEEEE. V was clipped by 5 bases and J by 1 base; unmatched bases: 2. The CDR3 extends over 14 amino acids. CDR3 protein: CASRRGVSYNEQFF. The CDR3 DNA reads TGTGCCAGCAGGCGGGGGGTTTCCTACAATGAGCAGTTCTTC.

The chain has TRBV28 and TRBJ1-2; no firm D call. The CDR3 loop spans 15 amino acids. V lost 4 bases, J lost 2 bases, and 14 bases lay in between. The germline gives CDR1 MDHEN, CDR2 SYDVKM. DNA for the CDR3: TGTGCCAGCAGTTCTCCAAGCGGGCGGAACTATGGCTACACCTTC. Translating gives CASSSPSGRNYGYTF.

This chain links TRBV6-1 with TRBJ2-3; 8 nucleotides match TRBD1. CDR3 length: 20 residues. CDR1 and CDR2 from the germline V gene are MNHNS and SASEGT. Trimming cost V 2 bases and J 0 bases; bases outside gene matches: 16. The CDR3 protein is CASSEPGQEYTNPSTDTQYF. In nucleotides, the CDR3 is TGTGCCAGCAGTGAACCGGGACAGGAGTACACTAACCCTAGCACAGATACGCAGTATTTT.

The chain employs TRBV28 and TRBJ2-2; 11 bases fit TRBD2. Germline CDR1 is MDHEN and CDR2 is SYDVKM. The junction had 6 bases not matched to a gene; V was cut back by 5 bases and J by 1 base. The CDR3 spans 17 residues. This CDR3 is CASSPLAGGRNTGELFF. DNA for the CDR3: TGTGCCAGCAGTCCTCTAGCGGGGGGAAGGAACACCGGGGAGCTGTTTTTT.